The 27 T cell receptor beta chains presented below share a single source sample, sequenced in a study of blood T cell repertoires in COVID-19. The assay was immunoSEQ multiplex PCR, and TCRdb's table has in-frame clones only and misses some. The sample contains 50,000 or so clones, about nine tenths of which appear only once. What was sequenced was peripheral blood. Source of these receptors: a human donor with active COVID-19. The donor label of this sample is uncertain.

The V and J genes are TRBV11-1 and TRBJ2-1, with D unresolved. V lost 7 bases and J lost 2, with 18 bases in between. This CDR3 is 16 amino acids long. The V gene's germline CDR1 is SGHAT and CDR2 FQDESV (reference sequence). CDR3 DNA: TGTGCCAGCACCGTAGAAGGCCCTGGGCCCTACAATGAGCAGTTCTTC. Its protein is CASTVEGPGPYNEQFF.

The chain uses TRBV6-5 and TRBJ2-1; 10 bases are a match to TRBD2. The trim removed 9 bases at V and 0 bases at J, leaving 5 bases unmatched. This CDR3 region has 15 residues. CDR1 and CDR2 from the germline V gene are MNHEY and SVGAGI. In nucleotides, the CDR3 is TGTGCCAGAGCGGGAGGGCCTAGCTCCTACAATGAGCAGTTCTTC. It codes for CARAGGPSSYNEQFF.

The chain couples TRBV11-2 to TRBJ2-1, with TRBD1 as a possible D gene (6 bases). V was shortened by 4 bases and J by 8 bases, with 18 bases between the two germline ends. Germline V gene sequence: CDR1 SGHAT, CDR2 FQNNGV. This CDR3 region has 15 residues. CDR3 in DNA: TGTGCCAGCAGCTCATCTCAGGGGTTTGCGGATGAGCAGTTCTTC. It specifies CASSSSQGFADEQFF.

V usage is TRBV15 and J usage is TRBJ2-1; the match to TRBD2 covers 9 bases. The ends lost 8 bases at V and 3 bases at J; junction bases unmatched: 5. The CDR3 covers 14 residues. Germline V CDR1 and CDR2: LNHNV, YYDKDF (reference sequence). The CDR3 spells CATHAGGSYNEQFF. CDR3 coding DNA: TGTGCCACCCATGCGGGAGGGAGCTACAATGAGCAGTTCTTC.

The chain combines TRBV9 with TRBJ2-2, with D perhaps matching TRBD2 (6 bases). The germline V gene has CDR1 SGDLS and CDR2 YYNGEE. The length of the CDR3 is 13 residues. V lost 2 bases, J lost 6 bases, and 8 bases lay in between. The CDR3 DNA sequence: TGTGCCAGCAGCGTGCGGGGTCCCGGGGAGCTGTTTTTT. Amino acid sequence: CASSVRGPGELFF.

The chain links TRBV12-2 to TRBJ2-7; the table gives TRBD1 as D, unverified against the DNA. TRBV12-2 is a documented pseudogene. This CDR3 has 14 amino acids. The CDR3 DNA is TGTGCAAGTCGCTTAAGGACAGAGATATACGAGCAGTACTTC. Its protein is CASRLRTEIYEQYF.

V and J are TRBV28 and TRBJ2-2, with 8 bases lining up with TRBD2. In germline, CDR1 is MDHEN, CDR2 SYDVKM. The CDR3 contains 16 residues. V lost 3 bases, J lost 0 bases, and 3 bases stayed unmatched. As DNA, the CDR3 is TGTGCCAGCAGTTTGGGGGGACTAGCGAACACCGGGGAGCTGTTTTTT. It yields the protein CASSLGGLANTGELFF.

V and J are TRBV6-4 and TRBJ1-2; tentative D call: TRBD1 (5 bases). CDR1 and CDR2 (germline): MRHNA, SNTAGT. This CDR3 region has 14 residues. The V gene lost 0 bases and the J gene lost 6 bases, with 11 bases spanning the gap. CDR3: CASSDSTASHGYTF. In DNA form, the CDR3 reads TGTGCCAGCAGTGACTCGACAGCCAGCCATGGCTACACCTTC.

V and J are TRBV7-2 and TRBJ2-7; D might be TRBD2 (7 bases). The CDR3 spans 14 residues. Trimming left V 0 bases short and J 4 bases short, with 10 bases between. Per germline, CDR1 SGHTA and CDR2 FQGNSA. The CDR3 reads CASSLAGGQYEQYV. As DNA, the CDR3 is TGTGCCAGCAGCTTAGCGGGGGGGCAGTACGAGCAGTACGTC.

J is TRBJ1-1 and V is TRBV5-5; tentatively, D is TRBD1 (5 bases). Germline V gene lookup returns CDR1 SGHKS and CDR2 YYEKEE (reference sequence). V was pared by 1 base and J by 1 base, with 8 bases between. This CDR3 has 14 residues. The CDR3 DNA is TGTGCCAGCAGCTTGACAGGACCGAACACTGAAGCTTTCTTT. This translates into CASSLTGPNTEAFF. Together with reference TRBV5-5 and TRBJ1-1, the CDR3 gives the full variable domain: DAGVTQSPTHLIKTRGQQVTLRCSPISGHKSVSWYQQVLGQGPQFIFQYYEKEERGRGNFPDRFSARQFPNYSSELNVNALLLGDSALYLCASSLTGPNTEAFFGQGTRLTVV.

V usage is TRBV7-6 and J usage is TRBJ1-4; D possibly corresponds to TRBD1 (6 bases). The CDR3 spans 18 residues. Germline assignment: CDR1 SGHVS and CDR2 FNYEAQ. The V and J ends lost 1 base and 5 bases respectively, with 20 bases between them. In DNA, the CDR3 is TGTGCCAGCAGCTTAGTAGTGGGACACGGAAGGAGCAATGAAAAACTGTTTTTT. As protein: CASSLVVGHGRSNEKLFF. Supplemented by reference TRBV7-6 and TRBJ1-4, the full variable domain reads GAGVSQSPRYKVTKRGQDVALRCDPISGHVSLYWYRQALGQGPEFLTYFNYEAQQDKSGLPNDRFSAERPEGSISTLTIQRTEQRDSAMYRCASSLVVGHGRSNEKLFFGSGTQLSVL.

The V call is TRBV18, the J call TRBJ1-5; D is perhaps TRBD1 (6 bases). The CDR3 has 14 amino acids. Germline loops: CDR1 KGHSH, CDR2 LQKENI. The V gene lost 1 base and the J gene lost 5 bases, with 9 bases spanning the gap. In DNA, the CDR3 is TGTGCCAGCTCACCACAGGGGGTAGATCAGCCCCAGCATTTT. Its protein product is CASSPQGVDQPQHF.

CDR3 loop: CASRIAGLPAYEQYF. As DNA, the CDR3 is TGTGCCAGCAGAATTGCCGGACTTCCGGCCTACGAGCAGTACTTC. The chain is built from TRBV5-6 and TRBJ2-7, with D possibly TRBD2 on 5 matching bases. The CDR3 has 15 residues. Trimming took 5 bases from V and 2 from J, leaving 17 bases between them. Per the germline V gene, CDR1 is SGHDT and CDR2 is YYEEEE.

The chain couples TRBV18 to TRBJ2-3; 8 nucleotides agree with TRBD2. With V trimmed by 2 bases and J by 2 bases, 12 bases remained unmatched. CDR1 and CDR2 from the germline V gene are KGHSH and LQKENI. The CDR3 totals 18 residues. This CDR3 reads CASSPLAGRQPYTDTQYF. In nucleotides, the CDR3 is TGTGCCAGCTCACCATTAGCGGGGAGGCAACCCTACACAGATACGCAGTATTTT.

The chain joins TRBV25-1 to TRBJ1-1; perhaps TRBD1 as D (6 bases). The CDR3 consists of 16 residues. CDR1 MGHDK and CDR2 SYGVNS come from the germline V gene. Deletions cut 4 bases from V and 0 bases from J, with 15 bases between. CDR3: CASSGRRGALNTEAFF. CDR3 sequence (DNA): TGTGCCAGCAGTGGCAGGCGGGGGGCATTGAACACTGAAGCTTTCTTT.

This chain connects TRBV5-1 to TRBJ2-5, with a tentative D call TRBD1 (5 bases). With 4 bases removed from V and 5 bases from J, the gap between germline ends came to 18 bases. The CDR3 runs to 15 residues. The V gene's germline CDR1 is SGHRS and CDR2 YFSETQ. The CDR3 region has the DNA TGCGCCAGCAGCCCGTCGCAGGGCGGTGGGGAGACCCAGTACTTC. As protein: CASSPSQGGGETQYF. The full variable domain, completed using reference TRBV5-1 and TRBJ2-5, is KAGVTQTPRYLIKTRGQQVTLSCSPISGHRSVSWYQQTPGQGLQFLFEYFSETQRNKGNFPGRFSGRQFSNSRSEMNVSTLELGDSALYLCASSPSQGGGETQYFGPGTRLLVL.

Here the CDR3 DNA reads TGTGCCAGCTCACCTACGGTGGACAGGGAGACCCACGAGCAGTACTTC. Translated, it gives CASSPTVDRETHEQYF. The chain joins TRBV18 to TRBJ2-7; 8 bases align to TRBD1. V shed 3 bases, J shed 5 bases, and the junction held 12 bases outside the gene matches. Germline loops: CDR1 KGHSH, CDR2 LQKENI. The CDR3 runs to 16 residues. The entire variable domain, with the rest obtained from reference TRBV18 and TRBJ2-7, is as follows: NAGVMQNPRHLVRRRGQEARLRCSPMKGHSHVYWYRQLPEEGLKFMVYLQKENIIDESGMPKERFSAEFPKEGPSILRIQQVVRGDSAAYFCASSPTVDRETHEQYFGPGTRLTVT.

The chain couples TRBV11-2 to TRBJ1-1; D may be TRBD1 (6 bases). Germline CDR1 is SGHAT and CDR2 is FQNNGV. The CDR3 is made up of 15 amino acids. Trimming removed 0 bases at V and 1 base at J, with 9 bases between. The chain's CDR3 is CASSLDRGWNTEAFF. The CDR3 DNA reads TGTGCCAGCAGCTTAGACAGGGGCTGGAACACTGAAGCTTTCTTT.

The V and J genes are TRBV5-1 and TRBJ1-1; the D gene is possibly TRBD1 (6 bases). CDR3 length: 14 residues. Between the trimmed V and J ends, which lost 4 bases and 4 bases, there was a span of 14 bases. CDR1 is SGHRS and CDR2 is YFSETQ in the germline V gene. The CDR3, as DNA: TGCGCCAGCAGCCTACGGACAGACAGCACTGAAGCTTTCTTT. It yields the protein CASSLRTDSTEAFF.

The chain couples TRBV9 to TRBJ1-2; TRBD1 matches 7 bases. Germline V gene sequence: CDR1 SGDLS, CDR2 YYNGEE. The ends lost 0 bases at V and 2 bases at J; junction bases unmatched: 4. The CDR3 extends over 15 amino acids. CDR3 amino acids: CASSVGQGINYGYTF. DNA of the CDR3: TGTGCCAGCAGCGTAGGACAGGGAATCAACTATGGCTACACCTTC.

CDR3: CASREQTGNQPQHF. The CDR3 DNA reads TGTGCCAGCCGGGAACAGACAGGGAATCAGCCCCAGCATTTT. This chain connects TRBV6-5 to TRBJ1-5, with 7 bases matching TRBD1. Germline CDR1 reads MNHEY; CDR2 reads SVGAGI. V shed 8 bases, J shed 4 bases, and the junction held 8 bases outside the gene matches. The CDR3 spans 14 residues.

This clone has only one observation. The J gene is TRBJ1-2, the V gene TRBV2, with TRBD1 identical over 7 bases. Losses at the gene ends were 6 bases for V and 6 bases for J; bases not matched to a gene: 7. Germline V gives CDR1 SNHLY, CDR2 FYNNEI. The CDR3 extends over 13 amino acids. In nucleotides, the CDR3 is TGTGCCAGCAGGAAGGGACAGAATAATGGCTACACCTTC. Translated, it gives CASRKGQNNGYTF.

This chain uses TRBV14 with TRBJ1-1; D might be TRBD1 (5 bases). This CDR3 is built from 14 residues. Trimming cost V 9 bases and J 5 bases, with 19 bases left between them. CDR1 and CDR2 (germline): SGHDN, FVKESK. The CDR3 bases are TGTGCCAGTAGCAGGGTCTCGGGAATAACTGAAGCTTTCTTT. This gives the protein CASSRVSGITEAFF.

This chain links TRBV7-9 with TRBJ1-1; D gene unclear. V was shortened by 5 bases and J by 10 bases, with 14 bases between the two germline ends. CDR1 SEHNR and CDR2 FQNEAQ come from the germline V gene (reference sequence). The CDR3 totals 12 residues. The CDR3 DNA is TGTGCCAGCAGCCCCCCTACCCAGGCAGCTTTCTTT. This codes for CASSPPTQAAFF.

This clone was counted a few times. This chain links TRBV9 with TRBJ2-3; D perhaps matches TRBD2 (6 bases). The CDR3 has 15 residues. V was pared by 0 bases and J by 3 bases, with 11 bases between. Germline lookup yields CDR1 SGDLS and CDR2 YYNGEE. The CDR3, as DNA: TGTGCCAGCAGCGTAGGAGGACTATGGACAGATACGCAGTATTTT. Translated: CASSVGGLWTDTQYF.

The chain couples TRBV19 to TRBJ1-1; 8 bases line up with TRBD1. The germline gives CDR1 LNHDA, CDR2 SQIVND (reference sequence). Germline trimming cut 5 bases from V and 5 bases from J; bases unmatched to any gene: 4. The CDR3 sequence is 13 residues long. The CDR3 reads CASSQQGGTEAFF. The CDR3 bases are TGTGCCAGTAGTCAACAGGGGGGAACTGAAGCTTTCTTT.

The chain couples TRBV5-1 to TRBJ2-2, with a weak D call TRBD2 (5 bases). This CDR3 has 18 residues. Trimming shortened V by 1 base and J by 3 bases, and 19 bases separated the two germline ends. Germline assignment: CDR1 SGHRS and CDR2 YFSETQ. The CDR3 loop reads CASSLRSTPRRDTGELFF. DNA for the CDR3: TGCGCCAGCAGCTTGAGATCGACGCCCAGGCGGGACACCGGGGAGCTGTTTTTT.